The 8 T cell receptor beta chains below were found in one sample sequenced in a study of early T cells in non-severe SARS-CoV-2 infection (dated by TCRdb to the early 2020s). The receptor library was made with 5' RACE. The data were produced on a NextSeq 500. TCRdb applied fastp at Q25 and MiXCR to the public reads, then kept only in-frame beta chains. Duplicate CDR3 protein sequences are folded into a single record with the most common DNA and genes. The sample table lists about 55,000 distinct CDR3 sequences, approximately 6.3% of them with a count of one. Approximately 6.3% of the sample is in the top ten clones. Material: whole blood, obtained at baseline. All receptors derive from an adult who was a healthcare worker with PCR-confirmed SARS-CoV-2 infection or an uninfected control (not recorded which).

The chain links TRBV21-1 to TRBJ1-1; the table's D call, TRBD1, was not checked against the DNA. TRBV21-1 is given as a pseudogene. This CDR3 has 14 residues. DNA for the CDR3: TGTGCCAGCAGCAAACAGGGGCAGTGGACTGAAGCTTTCTTT. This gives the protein CASSKQGQWTEAFF.

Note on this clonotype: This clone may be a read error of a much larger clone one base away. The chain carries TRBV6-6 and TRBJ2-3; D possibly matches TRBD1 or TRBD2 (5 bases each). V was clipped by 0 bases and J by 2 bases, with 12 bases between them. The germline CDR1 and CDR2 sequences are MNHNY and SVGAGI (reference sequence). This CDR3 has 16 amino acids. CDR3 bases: TGTGCCAGCAGTTACTCTAGCCGGGGCGACACAGATACGCAGTATTTT. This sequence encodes CASSYSSRGDTDTQYF.

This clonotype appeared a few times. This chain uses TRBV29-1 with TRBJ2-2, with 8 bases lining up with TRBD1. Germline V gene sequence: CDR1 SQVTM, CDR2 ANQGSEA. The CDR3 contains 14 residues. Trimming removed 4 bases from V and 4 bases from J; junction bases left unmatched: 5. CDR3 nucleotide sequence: TGCAGCGTTGGGGGGCAGGGGGCCACCGGGGAGCTGTTTTTT. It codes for CSVGGQGATGELFF.

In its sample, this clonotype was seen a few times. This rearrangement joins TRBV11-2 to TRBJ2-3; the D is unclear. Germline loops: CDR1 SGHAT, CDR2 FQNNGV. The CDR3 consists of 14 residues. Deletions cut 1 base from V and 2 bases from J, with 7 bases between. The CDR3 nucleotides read TGTGCCAGCAGCTTAGCGGAATCCACAGATACGCAGTATTTT. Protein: CASSLAESTDTQYF. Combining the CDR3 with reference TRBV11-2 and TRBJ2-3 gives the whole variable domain EAGVAQSPRYKIIEKRQSVAFWCNPISGHATLYWYQQILGQGPKLLIQFQNNGVVDDSQLPKDRFSAERLKGVDSTLKIQPAKLEDSAVYLCASSLAESTDTQYFGPGTRLTVL.

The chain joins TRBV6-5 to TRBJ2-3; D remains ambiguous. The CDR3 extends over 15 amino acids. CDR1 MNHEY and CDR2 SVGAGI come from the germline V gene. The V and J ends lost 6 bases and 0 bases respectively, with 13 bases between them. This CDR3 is CASSPGPGSTDTQYF. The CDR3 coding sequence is TGTGCCAGCAGCCCTGGGCCAGGAAGCACAGATACGCAGTATTTT.

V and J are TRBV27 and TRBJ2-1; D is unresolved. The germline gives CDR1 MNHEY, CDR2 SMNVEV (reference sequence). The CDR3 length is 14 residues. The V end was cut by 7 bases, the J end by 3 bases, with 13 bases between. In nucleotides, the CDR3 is TGTGCCAGCACCCGACGATTGGGCTACAATGAGCAGTTCTTC. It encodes CASTRRLGYNEQFF.

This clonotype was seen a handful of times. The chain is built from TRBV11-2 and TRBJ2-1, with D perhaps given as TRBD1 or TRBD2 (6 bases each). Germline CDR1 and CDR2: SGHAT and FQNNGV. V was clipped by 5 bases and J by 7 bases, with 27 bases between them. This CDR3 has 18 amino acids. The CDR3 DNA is TGTGCCAGCAGCGGAGGCGTGGGGGGCCCCCGAGTTGTGAATGAGCAGTTCTTC. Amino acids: CASSGGVGGPRVVNEQFF.

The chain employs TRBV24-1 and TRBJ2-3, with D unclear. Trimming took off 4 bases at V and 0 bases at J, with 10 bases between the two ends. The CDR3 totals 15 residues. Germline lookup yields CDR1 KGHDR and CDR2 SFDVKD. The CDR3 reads CATSDGLYSTDTQYF. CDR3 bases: TGTGCCACCAGTGACGGGCTTTATAGCACAGATACGCAGTATTTT.